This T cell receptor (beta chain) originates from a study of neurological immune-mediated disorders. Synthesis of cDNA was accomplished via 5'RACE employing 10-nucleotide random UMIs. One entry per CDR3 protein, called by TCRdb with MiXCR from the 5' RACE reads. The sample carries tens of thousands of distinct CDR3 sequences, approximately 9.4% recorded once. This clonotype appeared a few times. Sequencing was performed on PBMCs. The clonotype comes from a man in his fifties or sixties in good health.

This CDR3 is CAWSSPGLAGGNEQFF. Written as DNA, the CDR3 is TGTGCCTGGAGTTCGCCCGGACTAGCGGGAGGGAATGAGCAGTTCTTC. The rearrangement joins TRBV30 to TRBJ2-1, with 15 bases identical to TRBD2. CDR1 GTSNPN and CDR2 SVGIG come from the germline V gene (reference sequence). V lost 2 bases and J lost 7; bases outside the gene matches: 6. The CDR3 has 16 amino acids.